A single sample gave rise to the 22 T cell receptor beta chains below, sequenced in a study of cytomegalovirus exposure and HLA in healthy donors. The protocol was immunoSEQ multiplex PCR, while the TCRdb copy is restricted to in-frame clones and leaves out a portion. The table includes some 170,000 clones, roughly 86% detected once. Material for sequencing was PBMCs. The receptors originated from a man younger than 35 in good health and CMV-seropositive.

This clone was observed once. The chain joins TRBV19 to TRBJ2-3, with 7 positions matching TRBD2. This CDR3 region has 18 residues. The V segment lost 0 bases and the J segment 1 base; nucleotides outside the gene matches: 10. The germline V gene has CDR1 LNHDA and CDR2 SQIVND (reference sequence). The CDR3 bases are TGTGCCAGTAGTATAGATGGTTCGACGGGAGGCCGCACAGATACGCAGTATTTT. Amino acids: CASSIDGSTGGRTDTQYF.

This clone was seen once. CDR3 in DNA: TGTGCCAGCAGTGGGGCTGGGGATGAGCAGTTCTTC. Protein sequence: CASSGAGDEQFF. The chain employs TRBV27 and TRBJ2-1; TRBD1 might be the D (5 bases). The V and J ends lost 5 bases and 8 bases respectively, with 10 bases between them. Germline CDR1 reads MNHEY; CDR2 reads SMNVEV (reference sequence). The CDR3 loop spans 12 amino acids.

The chain couples TRBV11-1 to TRBJ2-7; 9 nucleotides line up with TRBD1. CDR1 and CDR2 (germline): SGHAT, FQDESV (reference sequence). The CDR3 contains 15 residues. V lost 5 bases, J lost 3 bases, and 8 bases stayed unmatched. CDR3 in DNA: TGTGCCAGCAGCCTATTGACAGGGGGGAGCTACGAGCAGTACTTC. It specifies CASSLLTGGSYEQYF. Filled out from reference TRBV11-1 and TRBJ2-7, the complete variable domain reads EAEVAQSPRYKITEKSQAVAFWCDPISGHATLYWYRQILGQGPELLVQFQDESVVDDSQLPKDRFSAERLKGVDSTLKIQPAELGDSAMYLCASSLLTGGSYEQYFGPGTRLTVT.

The J gene is TRBJ2-6, the V gene TRBV27; no firm D call. The CDR3 has 13 amino acids. In germline, CDR1 is MNHEY, CDR2 SMNVEV (reference sequence). Trimming pared 6 bases from V and 2 bases from J, leaving 5 bases between. The CDR3: CASSLTGANVLTF. The CDR3 nucleotides read TGTGCCAGCAGCCTTACTGGGGCCAACGTCCTGACTTTC.

The genes are TRBV18 and TRBJ2-5; no firm D call. Germline CDR1 KGHSH, CDR2 LQKENI. V was cut by 0 bases and J by 5 bases, with 7 bases left in between. The CDR3 covers 13 residues. CDR3 region: CASSPPAFETQYF. The CDR3 DNA is TGTGCCAGCTCACCACCAGCGTTTGAGACCCAGTACTTC.

The V and J genes are TRBV6-5 and TRBJ2-7, with 7 bases aligning to TRBD1. Germline V lookup: CDR1 MNHEY, CDR2 SVGAGI. The CDR3 length is 12 residues. After removal of 6 bases from V and 6 bases from J, the junction contained 5 bases not matched to a gene. In DNA form, the CDR3 reads TGTGCCAGCAGATCACAGGGGAGCGAGCAGTACTTC. Encoded protein: CASRSQGSEQYF.

The V call is TRBV29-1, the J call TRBJ2-2; 8 bases map to TRBD2. The V gene's germline CDR1 is SQVTM and CDR2 ANQGSEA. The trim removed 3 bases at V and 10 bases at J, leaving 7 bases unmatched. The CDR3 loop spans 13 amino acids. CDR3 nucleotide sequence: TGCAGCGTTGAGGGTCTAGCGGGCCCGGAGCTGTTTTTT. It yields the protein CSVEGLAGPELFF.

This chain joins TRBV29-1 and TRBJ2-7, with 7 bases matching TRBD2. The CDR3 has 12 amino acids. CDR1 is SQVTM and CDR2 is ANQGSEA in the germline V gene. V lost 5 bases, J lost 4 bases, and 5 bases stayed unmatched. This CDR3 reads CSVTSVRYEQYF. As DNA, the CDR3 is TGCAGCGTTACTAGCGTTCGGTACGAGCAGTACTTC.

The chain employs TRBV6-1 and TRBJ2-4, with D perhaps matching TRBD1 (5 bases). Germline CDR1 is MNHNS and CDR2 is SASEGT. Deletions cut 6 bases from V and 4 bases from J, with 10 bases between. The CDR3 is 13 residues long. The CDR3 bases are TGTGCCAGCAGGATAACAGGAAAAAACATTCAGTACTTC. Protein sequence: CASRITGKNIQYF.

V usage is TRBV5-8 and J usage is TRBJ2-2; 10 positions agree with TRBD1. The germline V gene encodes CDR1 SGHTS and CDR2 YDEGEE. V lost 4 bases to trimming and J lost 4 bases; unmatched junction nucleotides: 7. The CDR3 length is 16 residues. Here the CDR3 reads CASSNRQGAVTGELFF. The CDR3 DNA follows: TGTGCCAGCAGCAATCGACAGGGGGCGGTCACCGGGGAGCTGTTTTTT.

The rearrangement links TRBV2 to TRBJ2-1; D possibly corresponds to TRBD1 (5 bases). V lost 7 bases and J lost 6, with 13 bases in between. This CDR3 comprises 13 residues. CDR1 and CDR2 from the germline V gene are SNHLY and FYNNEI. The CDR3 DNA is TGTGCCAGCAAGTTCTCGCAGGGCAATGAGCAGTTCTTC. Its protein product is CASKFSQGNEQFF.

V and J are TRBV9 and TRBJ2-7, with unresolved D. Germline CDR1 and CDR2: SGDLS and YYNGEE. Between the trimmed V and J ends, which lost 2 bases and 0 bases, there was a span of 15 bases. This CDR3 comprises 16 residues. The CDR3 DNA sequence: TGTGCCAGCAGCGTCCGGTCAAGTAGTTTCTCCTACGAGCAGTACTTC. Its protein is CASSVRSSSFSYEQYF. Variable domain in full (rest from reference TRBV9 and TRBJ2-7): DSGVTQTPKHLITATGQRVTLRCSPRSGDLSVYWYQQSLDQGLQFLIQYYNGEERAKGNILERFSAQQFPDLHSELNLSSLELGDSALYFCASSVRSSSFSYEQYFGPGTRLTVT.

The rearrangement uses TRBV27 and TRBJ2-5, with D maybe TRBD2 (6 bases). The CDR3 length is 13 residues. V lost 3 bases and J 5 bases, leaving 10 bases between the germline ends. Per the germline V gene, CDR1 is MNHEY and CDR2 is SMNVEV (reference sequence). DNA of the CDR3: TGTGCCAGCAGTTTTAACCGGGGGGAGACCCAGTACTTC. Amino acids: CASSFNRGETQYF.

The table lists this clone with a count of one. The chain joins TRBV10-3 to TRBJ2-1, with TRBD2 matching 9 bases. The germline V gene encodes CDR1 ENHRY and CDR2 SYGVKD. The V segment lost 4 bases and the J segment 5 bases; nucleotides outside the gene matches: 9. This CDR3 is built from 16 residues. CDR3 sequence reads: CAISASGGLAHNEQFF. The CDR3 coding sequence is TGTGCCATCAGTGCCTCTGGGGGACTAGCCCACAATGAGCAGTTCTTC.

The rearrangement joins TRBV6-1 to TRBJ2-7; perhaps TRBD2 as D (6 bases). The CDR3 spans 12 residues. The V and J ends lost 11 bases and 0 bases respectively, with 11 bases between them. Germline V CDR1 and CDR2: MNHNS, SASEGT. The CDR3 reads CALRESSYEQYF. Here the CDR3 DNA reads TGTGCCTTGCGGGAAAGCTCCTACGAGCAGTACTTC.

V usage is TRBV4-1 and J usage is TRBJ2-7; 10 bases map to TRBD2. In germline, CDR1 is MGHRA, CDR2 YSYEKL. V gave up 4 bases and J gave up 7 bases; unmatched junction bases: 10. The CDR3 consists of 15 residues. CDR3: CASSLGLAALREQYF. CDR3 nucleotide sequence: TGCGCCAGCAGCCTCGGACTAGCGGCCTTGAGGGAGCAGTACTTC.

The chain employs TRBV7-3 and TRBJ2-1, with 7 positions matching TRBD2. The V gene's germline CDR1 is SGHTA and CDR2 FQGTGA. The CDR3 extends over 17 amino acids. J gave up 4 bases and V 3 bases, and 12 bases lay outside the gene matches. CDR3 DNA sequence: TGTGCCAGCAGCTTTGAGGTTATGGGAGGGCCATACAATGAGCAGTTCTTC. Protein sequence: CASSFEVMGGPYNEQFF.

The rearrangement uses TRBV5-1 and TRBJ2-5; a possible D gene is TRBD2 (6 bases). The CDR3 contains 16 residues. Trimming removed 1 base at V and 4 bases at J, with 17 bases between. CDR1 and CDR2 (germline): SGHRS, YFSETQ. In DNA, the CDR3 is TGCGCCAGCAGCTTGATAACCCTGGCCGGGAGAGAGACCCAGTACTTC. This codes for CASSLITLAGRETQYF.

CDR3 in amino acids: CSSRSFGDGSYNEQFF. The CDR3 region has the DNA TGCAGCTCCCGGTCTTTTGGGGACGGGAGCTACAATGAGCAGTTCTTC. This chain joins TRBV29-1 and TRBJ2-1; D possibly corresponds to TRBD2 (6 bases). V shed 8 bases and J shed 3 bases, with 23 bases lying between them. CDR1 and CDR2 (germline): SQVTM, ANQGSEA. The CDR3 contains 16 residues.

The rearrangement links TRBV28 to TRBJ2-7; D is uncertain. This CDR3 region has 14 residues. Germline V CDR1 and CDR2: MDHEN, SYDVKM. V was pared by 2 bases and J by 1 base, with 9 bases between. The CDR3: CASSLRGESYEQYF. DNA for the CDR3: TGTGCCAGCAGTTTACGCGGTGAGTCCTACGAGCAGTACTTC.

A single count supports this clone. The V and J genes are TRBV6-1 and TRBJ2-7, with TRBD1 matching 7 bases. V shed 4 bases, J shed 2 bases, and the junction held 5 bases outside the gene matches. The CDR3 contains 14 residues. Germline CDR1 MNHNS, CDR2 SASEGT. In DNA, the CDR3 is TGTGCCAGCAGTGCGGGACAGTGGACCTACGAGCAGTACTTC. As protein: CASSAGQWTYEQYF.

The rearrangement uses TRBV6-1 and TRBJ1-3; maybe TRBD1 (5 bases). The CDR3 loop spans 15 amino acids. Per the germline V gene, CDR1 is MNHNS and CDR2 is SASEGT. Trimming shortened V by 7 bases and J by 4 bases, and 17 bases separated the two germline ends. CDR3 loop: CASTGREGRGNTIYF. Here the CDR3 DNA reads TGTGCCAGCACCGGCAGGGAGGGACGGGGAAACACCATATATTTT.